The 5 T cell receptor beta chains presented below share a single source sample, sequenced in a study of T-cell memory formation after mild COVID-19 listed by TCRdb under 2021. The method was 5' RACE. This sample was sequenced with an Illumina NovaSeq 6000. TCRdb handled the public reads itself, with Q25 trimming in fastp and clone calling in MiXCR, and kept productive beta chains. One record per CDR3 amino acid sequence lists the most common genes and DNA. For this sample the table gives about 290,000 distinct CDR3 sequences, of which around 17% were detected only once. The ten largest clones take up roughly 23% of the sample. The sample was PBMCs or a T cell subset sorted from them (not recorded which). The receptor source for this set is a man younger than 35 who had mild COVID-19 (a few samples of this study predate the infection). The sample titles of this study are shuffled in the database, so cell type and time point are left out; the donor was told from shared clones.

The chain joins TRBV27 to TRBJ2-5, with TRBD2 matching over 7 bases. Germline V gene lookup returns CDR1 MNHEY and CDR2 SMNVEV (reference sequence). The CDR3 sequence is 13 residues long. The ends lost 6 bases at V and 4 bases at J; junction bases unmatched: 5. In nucleotides, the CDR3 is TGTGCCAGCAGCCCGAGCGGGGTAGAGACCCAGTACTTC. Translation: CASSPSGVETQYF.

This clonotype was picked up a small number of times. The V call is TRBV5-1, the J call TRBJ1-5; D call uncertain. CDR1 and CDR2 (germline): SGHRS, YFSETQ. The V end was cut by 0 bases, the J end by 6 bases, with 10 bases between. The CDR3 has 14 residues. The CDR3 DNA reads as TGCGCCAGCAGCTTGGGGGGTGGTGCTCAGCCCCAGCATTTT. It translates to CASSLGGGAQPQHF.

The rearrangement links TRBV27 to TRBJ2-5, with D perhaps TRBD1 (6 bases). The germline V gene has CDR1 MNHEY and CDR2 SMNVEV (reference sequence). CDR3 length: 13 amino acids. The V gene lost 6 bases and the J gene lost 7 bases, with 15 bases spanning the gap. Here the CDR3 DNA reads TGTGCCAGCAGCCCAGACAGGAAGGGGACCCAGTACTTC. As protein: CASSPDRKGTQYF.

This sequence joins TRBV20-1 and TRBJ2-2, with a tentative D call TRBD1 (6 bases). Trimming shortened V by 0 bases and J by 6 bases, and 11 bases separated the two germline ends. There are 14 residues in the CDR3. Germline V CDR1 and CDR2: DFQATT, SNEGSKA (reference sequence). The CDR3 sequence is CSARDRAGAGELFF. In DNA form, the CDR3 reads TGCAGTGCTAGAGATCGGGCAGGGGCCGGGGAGCTGTTTTTT.

The V call is TRBV19, the J call TRBJ2-3, with 8 nucleotides matching TRBD1. Germline lookup yields CDR1 LNHDA and CDR2 SQIVND (reference sequence). This CDR3 is built from 12 residues. V was pared by 9 bases and J by 7 bases, with 6 bases of the junction left unmatched. The CDR3 DNA follows: TGTGCCAGCACAGGGGGATCGCATACGCAGTATTTT. It codes for CASTGGSHTQYF.